Listed here are 5 T cell receptor beta chains from one sample, sequenced in a study of identifying expanded T cells in peripheral blood. Method: immunoSEQ multiplex PCR; TCRdb's copy keeps in-frame clones and lacks some. The table has 50,000 or so clones, approximately 89% seen once. The sample consisted of blood. Source of these receptors: a person between 18 and 69 years old in good health.

This clone showed up just once. This rearrangement joins TRBV4-2 to TRBJ1-2, with no clear D. The CDR3 has 14 residues. Per the germline V gene, CDR1 is LGHNA and CDR2 is YNFKEQ. V dropped 7 bases and J dropped 3 bases, with 15 bases sitting between them. This chain's CDR3 is CASTREESDYGYTF. The CDR3 DNA reads TGTGCCAGCACCCGGGAAGAGTCGGACTATGGCTACACCTTC.

The genes are TRBV2 and TRBJ2-7; TRBD1 matches at 9 bases. This CDR3 region has 14 residues. The junction had 10 bases not matched to a gene; V was cut back by 7 bases and J by 6 bases. CDR1 is SNHLY, CDR2 FYNNEI, per germline. The CDR3 nucleotides read TGTGCCAGCACCCCTGGGACAGGGTTCCGCGAGCAGTACTTC. It specifies CASTPGTGFREQYF.

V is TRBV4-3 and J is TRBJ2-7, with TRBD1 matching over 10 bases. From germline, CDR1 is LGHNA and CDR2 YSLEER. The CDR3 has 14 amino acids. J gave up 7 bases and V 5 bases, and 8 bases lay outside the gene matches. The CDR3 DNA reads as TGCGCCAGCAGCTCAGACAGGGGGCAATGGGAGCAGTACTTC. Protein sequence: CASSSDRGQWEQYF.

The chain combines TRBV10-3 with TRBJ2-7; D gene unclear. The length of the CDR3 is 13 residues. The germline gives CDR1 ENHRY, CDR2 SYGVKD. V lost 2 bases and J lost 4, with 9 bases in between. CDR3 residues: CAISENSGYEQYF. Here the CDR3 DNA reads TGTGCCATCAGTGAGAACAGTGGGTACGAGCAGTACTTC.

The V and J genes are TRBV18 and TRBJ1-1, with TRBD1 as a possible D gene (6 bases). V lost 7 bases and J 1 base, leaving 13 bases between the germline ends. The CDR3 totals 14 residues. Germline V gene sequence: CDR1 KGHSH, CDR2 LQKENI. As DNA, the CDR3 is TGTGCCAGCTTTTGGACAGCTTCGAACACTGAAGCTTTCTTT. Protein sequence: CASFWTASNTEAFF.